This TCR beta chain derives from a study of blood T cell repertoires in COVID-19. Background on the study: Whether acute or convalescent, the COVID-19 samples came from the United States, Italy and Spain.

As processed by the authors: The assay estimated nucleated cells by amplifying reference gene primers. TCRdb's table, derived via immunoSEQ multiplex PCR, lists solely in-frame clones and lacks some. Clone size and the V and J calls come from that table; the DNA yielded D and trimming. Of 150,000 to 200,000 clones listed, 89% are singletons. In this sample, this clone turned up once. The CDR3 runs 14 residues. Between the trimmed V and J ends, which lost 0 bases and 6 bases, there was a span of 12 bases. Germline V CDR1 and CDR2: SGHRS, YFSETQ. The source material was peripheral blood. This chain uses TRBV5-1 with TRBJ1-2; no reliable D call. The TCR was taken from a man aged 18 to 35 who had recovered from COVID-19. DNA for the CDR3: TGCGCCAGCAGCTTGGTTGAGGCTCCAAATGGCTACACCTTC. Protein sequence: CASSLVEAPNGYTF.